This T cell receptor (beta chain) was sequenced for a study of type 1 regulatory T cells. Study at large: T-allo10 is a Tr1-enriched, alloantigen-specific CD4 T cell product made in vitro.

Study-wide findings and caveats: Compared with non-type 1 regulatory T cells, type 1 regulatory T cells showed a more restricted TCR repertoire.

The CDR3 totals 16 residues. Germline CDR1 and CDR2: DFQATT and SNEGSKA (reference sequence). V lost 4 bases and J 2 bases, leaving 18 bases between the germline ends. About this clonotype itself: Its antigen is still unknown.

TCRdb re-called the reads through MiXCR, storing one row per CDR3 protein. The table has more than 50,000 distinct CDR3 sequences, 62% seen once; the top ten hold approximately 1.8%. The material sequenced was cultured non-Tr1 T cells, either the whole culture or a sorted T cell fraction (not recorded which). This clonotype was sampled from a human donor in good health. This chain uses TRBV20-1 with TRBJ1-5; the D gene is possibly TRBD1 (5 bases). CDR3 amino acids: CSAMISPGRGNQPQHF. As DNA, the CDR3 is TGCAGTGCTATGATATCCCCAGGGAGAGGCAATCAGCCCCAGCATTTT.